The 15 T cell receptor beta chains listed next were all sequenced from one sample in a study of T cells after yellow fever vaccination. MiXCR, applied by TCRdb to the 5' RACE reads, yields one record per CDR3 protein. The sample lists approximately 150,000 distinct CDR3 sequences, over 7% occurring once. The sample consisted of CD8+ T cells sorted from PBMCs, taken 45 days after the yellow fever booster vaccination. These receptors were collected from a man aged 18 to 35 who received the YFV17D yellow fever vaccine.

Details on this clonotype: The junction does not match germline at one end; this may be a read error. This CDR3 reads CASSLSQGMNSEAFF. The CDR3 DNA reads TGCGCCAGCAGCTTAAGTCAGGGGATGAACTCTGAAGCTTTCTTT. The chain couples TRBV5-1 to TRBJ1-1, with a weak D call TRBD1 (6 bases). The germline gives CDR1 SGHRS, CDR2 YFSETQ. This CDR3 has 15 residues. The full variable domain, rest sourced from reference TRBV5-1 and TRBJ1-1, is KAGVTQTPRYLIKTRGQQVTLSCSPISGHRSVSWYQQTPGQGLQFLFEYFSETQRNKGNFPGRFSGRQFSNSRSEMNVSTLELGDSALYLCASSLSQGMNSEAFFGQGTRLTVV.

In this sample, this clonotype turned up a few times. The rearrangement links TRBV6-1 to TRBJ2-7; D uncertain. V was clipped by 8 bases and J by 3 bases, with 17 bases between them. The germline gives CDR1 MNHNS, CDR2 SASEGT. The CDR3 spans 14 residues. The DNA for the CDR3 is TGTGCCAGCGAAAAGGGCAACGGATACTACGAGCAGTACGTC. Translated, it gives CASEKGNGYYEQYV.

The chain carries TRBV12-3 or TRBV12-4 and TRBJ2-2, with D unclear. The CDR3 contains 11 residues. Trimming shortened V by 3 bases and J by 8 bases, and 4 bases separated the two germline ends. CDR3 residues: CASSFLGELFF. The CDR3 nucleotides are TGTGCCAGCAGTTTTTTAGGGGAGCTGTTTTTT.

The genes are TRBV25-1 and TRBJ2-7; D not certain. V dropped 8 bases and J dropped 2 bases, with 13 bases sitting between them. Per the germline V gene, CDR1 is MGHDK and CDR2 is SYGVNS. The CDR3 has 13 residues. The CDR3 DNA sequence: TGTGCCAGCGAATCGACCCTTACCTACGAGCAGTACTTC. Residues: CASESTLTYEQYF.

Here the CDR3 reads CASSSRPESPYNSPLHF. The CDR3 DNA follows: TGTGCCAGCAGCTCACGCCCGGAGAGCCCCTATAATTCACCCCTCCACTTT. The V and J genes are TRBV5-6 and TRBJ1-6; no reliable D call. CDR1 SGHDT and CDR2 YYEEEE come from the germline V gene. V lost 3 bases and J lost 2, with 15 bases in between. The CDR3 has 17 amino acids.

This clonotype came up a few times. DNA of the CDR3: TGCGCCAGCAGCCAGGCAGATACCGGGACCCTCTCCTACGAGCAGTACTTC. This encodes CASSQADTGTLSYEQYF. The V and J genes are TRBV4-1 and TRBJ2-7; D possibly matches TRBD1 or TRBD2 (5 bases each). CDR1 is MGHRA, CDR2 YSYEKL, per germline. The CDR3 spans 17 residues. V was clipped by 3 bases and J by 0 bases, with 18 bases between them.

This clonotype was detected only a few times. The chain is built from TRBV4-1 and TRBJ2-7, with a weak D call TRBD2 (5 bases). Germline CDR1 and CDR2: MGHRA and YSYEKL. Trimming took 1 base from V and 2 from J, leaving 9 bases between them. This CDR3 comprises 14 residues. The CDR3 nucleotides are TGCGCCAGCAGCCAAGGGCCCGGGACCTACGAGCAGTACTTC. Translated: CASSQGPGTYEQYF.

This clonotype was seen ten or more times. The chain combines TRBV29-1 with TRBJ2-1; TRBD1 might be the D (6 bases). CDR1 SQVTM and CDR2 ANQGSEA come from the germline V gene. V lost 6 bases to trimming and J lost 5 bases, with 8 bases between them. The CDR3 is made up of 11 amino acids. DNA for the CDR3: TGCAGCGTGAACAGGGACAATGAGCAGTTCTTC. Translating it yields CSVNRDNEQFF.

The CDR3 DNA sequence: TGCGCCAGCAGCCAAGAGGGGGACAGGGAATATCCAGATACGCAGTATTTT. It specifies CASSQEGDREYPDTQYF. V usage is TRBV4-3 and J usage is TRBJ2-3, with TRBD1 matching 9 bases. V was clipped by 0 bases and J by 4 bases; unmatched bases: 8. Germline CDR1 reads LGHNA; CDR2 reads YSLEER. The CDR3 totals 17 residues.

This chain connects TRBV7-9 to TRBJ2-3; D is uncertain. The length of the CDR3 is 15 residues. Trimming took 1 base from V and 0 from J, leaving 8 bases between them. Germline V lookup: CDR1 SEHNR, CDR2 FQNEAQ (reference sequence). Here the CDR3 reads CASSLVSSSTDTQYF. The CDR3 DNA reads as TGTGCCAGCAGCTTAGTTTCATCTAGCACAGATACGCAGTATTTT.

There are a few counts of this clonotype. The rearrangement links TRBV4-1 to TRBJ2-7, with D possibly matching TRBD1 (5 bases). Germline lookup yields CDR1 MGHRA and CDR2 YSYEKL. The CDR3 has 15 residues. Trimming left V 1 base short and J 0 bases short, with 10 bases between. The CDR3, as DNA: TGCGCCAGCAGCCAAGTACAGGATAGCTCCTACGAGCAGTACTTC. This encodes CASSQVQDSSYEQYF.

The V and J genes are TRBV11-1 and TRBJ2-1, with D uncertain. The CDR3 is made up of 14 amino acids. Trimming cost V 7 bases and J 0 bases, with 10 bases left between them. The germline gives CDR1 SGHAT, CDR2 FQDESV (reference sequence). CDR3 loop: CASTEAGSYNEQFF. In DNA, the CDR3 is TGTGCCAGCACCGAGGCAGGCTCCTACAATGAGCAGTTCTTC.

The sample holds a few counts of this clonotype. The chain has TRBV6-5 and TRBJ1-5; 7 bases fit TRBD1. The junction had 9 bases not matched to a gene; V was cut back by 7 bases and J by 0 bases. This CDR3 is built from 16 residues. Germline CDR1 is MNHEY and CDR2 is SVGAGI. CDR3 coding DNA: TGTGCCAGCAAAATACCGGGACAGTATAGCAATCAGCCCCAGCATTTT. It codes for CASKIPGQYSNQPQHF.

The CDR3 bases are TGTGCCAGCAGCTTCAGAGCACAGTCCTACAATGAGCAGTTCTTC. This translates into CASSFRAQSYNEQFF. The chain links TRBV7-2 to TRBJ2-1; D remains ambiguous. Trimming removed 3 bases at V and 1 base at J, with 10 bases between. Per germline, CDR1 SGHTA and CDR2 FQGNSA. The CDR3 length is 15 residues.

This clonotype showed up many times. V usage is TRBV6-5 and J usage is TRBJ2-1; 9 bases match TRBD2. V lost 0 bases, J lost 8 bases, and 2 bases stayed unmatched. CDR3 length: 14 amino acids. From germline, CDR1 is MNHEY and CDR2 SVGAGI. CDR3 amino acids: CASSYSSGGYEQFF. DNA for the CDR3: TGTGCCAGCAGTTACTCTAGCGGGGGTTATGAGCAGTTCTTC.